Presented here are 2 T cell receptor beta chains from one specimen sequenced in a study of CD8 T cells in ankylosing spondylitis. Via MiXCR, TCRdb re-called the 5' RACE reads, giving one row per CDR3 protein. The sample lists 150,000 to 200,000 distinct CDR3 sequences; 10% to 15% were seen once. The sample consisted of blood, either unsorted or a sorted T cell fraction (not recorded which). These receptors came from a female donor with ankylosing spondylitis or in good health (not recorded which).

This clonotype has ten or more counts. The chain links TRBV12-3 or TRBV12-4 to TRBJ2-1; D might be TRBD1 or TRBD2, each matching 5 bases. The CDR3 runs 16 residues. The ends were cut back, 5 bases at V and 5 bases at J, with 19 bases in the middle. CDR3 sequence reads: CASSPPGRMGHNEQFF. CDR3 nucleotide sequence: TGTGCCAGCAGTCCCCCGGGACGCATGGGGCACAATGAGCAGTTCTTC.

There are many counts of this clonotype. The rearrangement joins TRBV5-6 to TRBJ2-2; D remains ambiguous. Per germline, CDR1 SGHDT and CDR2 YYEEEE. This CDR3 is built from 16 residues. Trimming cost V 0 bases and J 2 bases, with 11 bases left between them. In DNA, the CDR3 is TGTGCCAGCAGCTTGGCCAAGGGTGGCAACACCGGGGAGCTGTTTTTT. It specifies CASSLAKGGNTGELFF.